This T cell receptor beta chain emerged from a study of PD-1 blockade in classical Hodgkin lymphoma. Details on this clone: Its matching antigen is unknown.

There was relapse after autologous stem cell transplantation in every patient, and there was variation in brentuximab vedotin exposure. Patients reached a best response of complete response, partial response or progressive disease. Libraries were prepared by immunoSEQ multiplex PCR; TCRdb keeps only in-frame clonotypes and omits some of them. This table holds 13,000 or so clones, approximately 90% found once. General study findings and limits: With CD4+ cells, TCR diversity rose significantly by C4D1, but not with CD8+ cells. Complete responders entered with baseline diversity on par with newly diagnosed patients, the results showed.

This CDR3 is built from 14 residues. Germline assignment: CDR1 MGHRA and CDR2 YSYEKL. The ends were cut back, 4 bases at V and 1 base at J, with 10 bases in the middle. Sequences were derived from peripheral blood mononuclear cells (PBMCs), sampled at baseline. The TCR sequence derives from a human donor with classical Hodgkin lymphoma. The V gene is TRBV4-1, the J gene TRBJ1-1; D unclear. The CDR3 DNA is TGCGCCAGCAGCCTATTCCTATGGAACACTGAAGCTTTCTTT. It encodes CASSLFLWNTEAFF.